The 27 T cell receptor beta chains reported below all come from one sample, sequenced in a study of T cells after yellow fever vaccination. One entry per CDR3 protein results from TCRdb running MiXCR on the 5' RACE reads. The sample shows around 360,000 distinct CDR3 sequences, 11% of them seen only once. The specimen was PBMCs, collected on the day of the first yellow fever vaccination. The receptors shown here come from a man younger than 35 who received the YFV17D yellow fever vaccine.

The CDR3: CASSLVGGAASGAQYF. The CDR3 region has the DNA TGCGCCAGCAGCCTAGTAGGGGGTGCCGCTAGTGGGGCCCAGTACTTC. The chain combines TRBV5-1 with TRBJ2-5, with TRBD1 as a possible D gene (6 bases). V was clipped by 4 bases and J by 9 bases, with 25 bases between them. This CDR3 comprises 16 residues. Germline CDR1 and CDR2: SGHRS and YFSETQ.

This clonotype has a handful of counts. The chain carries TRBV19 and TRBJ2-5; 8 bases line up with TRBD2. Trimming took 3 bases from V and 2 from J; bases not matched to a gene: 5. CDR1 is LNHDA and CDR2 is SQIVND in the germline V gene (reference sequence). The CDR3 is 15 residues long. In DNA form, the CDR3 reads TGTGCCAGTAGTATTTTCCGCGGGGGGCAAGAGACCCAGTACTTC. This codes for CASSIFRGGQETQYF.

This clonotype has only a few counts. The chain couples TRBV29-1 to TRBJ1-5; D ambiguous. Trimming stripped 1 base from V and 7 bases from J, with 17 bases between. The CDR3 runs to 15 residues. Per germline, CDR1 SQVTM and CDR2 ANQGSEA. This CDR3 is CSVEVGPTAGQPQHF. CDR3 nucleotide sequence: TGCAGCGTTGAAGTGGGTCCGACCGCGGGCCAGCCCCAGCATTTT.

This chain connects TRBV11-3 to TRBJ2-1; TRBD1 agrees at 10 bases. The germline V gene has CDR1 SGHNT and CDR2 YENEEA. Trimming removed 4 bases from V and 4 bases from J; junction bases left unmatched: 10. The length of the CDR3 is 17 residues. The DNA for the CDR3 is TGTGCCAGCAGCTCCCCGACCCGGGACAGGGGATACAATGAGCAGTTCTTC. It codes for CASSSPTRDRGYNEQFF.

J is TRBJ2-3 and V is TRBV3-1; D ambiguous. From germline, CDR1 is LGHDT and CDR2 YNNKEL (reference sequence). Trimming stripped 2 bases from V and 2 bases from J, with 2 bases between. CDR3 length: 12 residues. CDR3 sequence (DNA): TGTGCCAGCAGCCAAAACACAGATACGCAGTATTTT. Its translation is CASSQNTDTQYF.

V and J are TRBV20-1 and TRBJ1-5; D may be TRBD1 (6 bases). This CDR3 comprises 14 residues. The V end lost 5 bases, the J end lost 4 bases, and 15 bases lay between the germline ends. The germline V gene has CDR1 DFQATT and CDR2 SNEGSKA (reference sequence). The DNA of the CDR3 is TGCAGTGCTCGAGGGGGTCTGGGAAATCAGCCCCAGCATTTT. This gives the protein CSARGGLGNQPQHF.

This clonotype turned up a few times. This CDR3 is CSASRRGAKNIQYF. The CDR3 bases are TGCAGTGCTAGTCGTAGGGGTGCCAAAAACATTCAGTACTTC. V and J are TRBV20-1 and TRBJ2-4, with a tentative D call TRBD1 (5 bases). Germline V gene lookup returns CDR1 DFQATT and CDR2 SNEGSKA (reference sequence). The CDR3 covers 14 residues. V lost 3 bases to trimming and J lost 1 base, with 10 bases between them.

This chain links TRBV6-5 with TRBJ1-4, with D maybe TRBD1 (6 bases). Per the germline V gene, CDR1 is MNHEY and CDR2 is SVGAGI. V gave up 0 bases and J gave up 7 bases, with 15 bases separating them. The CDR3 contains 16 residues. The CDR3 bases are TGTGCCAGCAGTTACTCGATCGGGCAGGGGAGTGAAAAACTGTTTTTT. Encoded protein: CASSYSIGQGSEKLFF.

This chain uses TRBV7-9 with TRBJ2-7, with D hard to call. Germline-derived CDR1 and CDR2 are SEHNR and FQNEAQ (reference sequence). The V and J ends lost 1 base and 2 bases respectively, with 6 bases between them. The CDR3 contains 13 residues. In DNA, the CDR3 is TGTGCCAGCAGCTTAGACACGACCTACGAGCAGTACTTC. Its translation is CASSLDTTYEQYF.

J is TRBJ2-7 and V is TRBV7-2; D is undetermined. The CDR3 runs to 14 residues. In germline, CDR1 is SGHTA, CDR2 FQGNSA. The ends were cut back, 1 base at V and 2 bases at J, with 9 bases in the middle. The CDR3 loop is CASSLGRVTYEQYF. The CDR3 coding sequence is TGTGCCAGCAGCTTAGGTCGGGTGACCTACGAGCAGTACTTC.

A few counts support this clonotype. The chain is built from TRBV20-1 and TRBJ2-2; D not certain. Trimming stripped 6 bases from V and 1 base from J, with 9 bases between. CDR3 length: 13 residues. Germline assignment: CDR1 DFQATT and CDR2 SNEGSKA (reference sequence). This chain's CDR3 is CSARPENTGELFF. In nucleotides, the CDR3 is TGCAGTGCCCGTCCAGAGAACACCGGGGAGCTGTTTTTT.

The chain couples TRBV6-2 or TRBV6-3 to TRBJ2-5, with 12 bases that match TRBD2. Germline V gene lookup returns CDR1 MNHEY and CDR2 SVGEGT. The CDR3 contains 16 residues. Unmatched junction bases numbered 4, after V lost 2 bases and J lost 3 bases. CDR3 protein: CASSYPWTSGKETQYF. In DNA form, the CDR3 reads TGTGCCAGCAGTTACCCCTGGACTAGCGGGAAAGAGACCCAGTACTTC.

This clonotype was seen repeatedly, ten times or more. The V and J genes are TRBV29-1 and TRBJ2-1; 10 positions agree with TRBD2. The CDR3 totals 13 residues. Trimming at V came to 8 bases and at J to 9 bases, leaving 10 bases not matched to a gene. Germline CDR1 SQVTM, CDR2 ANQGSEA. The CDR3 DNA is TGCAGCCTCCGAGAGGGACTAGCGAGTGAGCAGTTCTTC. It encodes CSLREGLASEQFF.

The chain is built from TRBV20-1 and TRBJ1-2; TRBD1 aligns across 12 bases. In germline, CDR1 is DFQATT, CDR2 SNEGSKA (reference sequence). The CDR3 sequence is 18 residues long. Trimming removed 2 bases from V and 7 bases from J; junction bases left unmatched: 17. The CDR3 loop is CSARPQLRDRGLKFGYTF. CDR3 DNA: TGCAGTGCTAGACCTCAGTTAAGGGACAGGGGGCTGAAGTTTGGCTACACCTTC.

This clonotype was observed a handful of times. The V call is TRBV12-3 or TRBV12-4, the J call TRBJ1-2; 9 bases are shared with TRBD1. V shed 5 bases, J shed 8 bases, and the junction held 9 bases outside the gene matches. CDR3 size: 14 residues. The CDR3 nucleotides read TGTGCCAGCAGTGTGGGACAGGGAATCGAGGGCTACACCTTC. Protein product: CASSVGQGIEGYTF.

The table lists this clonotype with a few counts. This rearrangement joins TRBV20-1 to TRBJ1-3, with no clear D. CDR3 length: 13 amino acids. CDR1 DFQATT and CDR2 SNEGSKA come from the germline V gene (reference sequence). V was trimmed by 6 bases and J by 3 bases, leaving 12 bases between them. CDR3 loop: CSARGGIGNTIYF. The CDR3, as DNA: TGCAGTGCCCGGGGAGGGATTGGAAACACCATATATTTT.

The chain carries TRBV7-9 and TRBJ2-2, with 9 nucleotides matching TRBD2. Per the germline V gene, CDR1 is SEHNR and CDR2 is FQNEAQ (reference sequence). The CDR3 loop spans 17 amino acids. V shed 4 bases and J 5 bases; nucleotides not matched to a gene: 11. The CDR3 is CASSSTSGPLITGELFF. The DNA of the CDR3 is TGTGCCAGCAGCTCGACTAGCGGTCCCCTTATAACCGGGGAGCTGTTTTTT.

V and J are TRBV3-1 and TRBJ2-7, with D possibly TRBD2 on 6 matching bases. V lost 0 bases, J lost 3 bases, and 12 bases lay in between. Germline V gene data show CDR1 as LGHDT and CDR2 as YNNKEL (reference sequence). The CDR3 length is 15 residues. Here the CDR3 DNA reads TGTGCCAGCAGCCAAGATCGACGGGGAGGCTACGAGCAGTACTTC. It is translated as CASSQDRRGGYEQYF.

The V gene is TRBV7-8, the J gene TRBJ1-1; weak D call: TRBD1 (5 bases). Trimming pared 8 bases from V and 3 bases from J, leaving 13 bases between. CDR3 length: 13 residues. Looked up from germline, CDR1 is SGHVS and CDR2 is FQNEAQ. The CDR3 here is CASQTDPYTEAFF. The CDR3, as DNA: TGTGCCAGCCAGACAGACCCTTACACTGAAGCTTTCTTT. Full variable domain (remainder filled in from reference TRBV7-8 and TRBJ1-1): GAGVSQSPRYKVAKRGQDVALRCDPISGHVSLFWYQQALGQGPEFLTYFQNEAQLDKSGLPSDRFFAERPEGSVSTLKIQRTQQEDSAVYLCASQTDPYTEAFFGQGTRLTVV.

This clonotype was detected only a few times. The J gene is TRBJ1-2, the V gene TRBV12-3 or TRBV12-4; 10 bases fit TRBD1. CDR3 length equals 13 residues. With V trimmed by 6 bases and J by 7 bases, 5 bases remained unmatched. CDR3 sequence reads: CASRPGTGAGYTF. The CDR3 DNA is TGTGCCAGCAGGCCCGGGACAGGGGCTGGCTACACCTTC.

This clonotype was recorded many times. CDR3 DNA: TGTGCCAGCAGTTTTTCAGGGGAAGGGACTGAAGCTTTCTTT. The encoded protein is CASSFSGEGTEAFF. This chain links TRBV27 with TRBJ1-1; TRBD1 is a possible D gene (6 bases). V was shortened by 3 bases and J by 5 bases, with 13 bases between the two germline ends. Germline V gene sequence: CDR1 MNHEY, CDR2 SMNVEV (reference sequence). This CDR3 has 14 amino acids.

In its sample, this clonotype was seen many times. The chain recombines TRBV18 with TRBJ2-1; D is ambiguous. The CDR3 is 14 residues long. V gave up 1 base and J gave up 4 bases, with 8 bases separating them. Germline V lookup: CDR1 KGHSH, CDR2 LQKENI. CDR3 loop: CASSPRARYNEQFF. CDR3 nucleotide sequence: TGTGCCAGCTCACCACGGGCAAGATACAATGAGCAGTTCTTC. The full variable domain, its missing parts supplied by reference TRBV18 and TRBJ2-1, is NAGVMQNPRHLVRRRGQEARLRCSPMKGHSHVYWYRQLPEEGLKFMVYLQKENIIDESGMPKERFSAEFPKEGPSILRIQQVVRGDSAAYFCASSPRARYNEQFFGPGTRLTVL.

J is TRBJ2-7 and V is TRBV29-1, with TRBD1 as a possible D gene (5 bases). V dropped 7 bases and J dropped 2 bases, with 12 bases sitting between them. This CDR3 comprises 12 residues. Germline V gene data show CDR1 as SQVTM and CDR2 as ANQGSEA. CDR3 protein: CSASTATYEQYF. The CDR3 region has the DNA TGCAGCGCTTCGACAGCAACCTACGAGCAGTACTTC.

This clonotype has a handful of counts. The chain links TRBV11-2 to TRBJ2-7; maybe TRBD1 (7 bases). Trimming took off 3 bases at V and 4 bases at J, with 13 bases between the two ends. The CDR3 is made up of 14 amino acids. In germline, CDR1 is SGHAT, CDR2 FQNNGV. The CDR3 coding sequence is TGTGCCAGCAGCTTTTCGACAGGGAGGTACGAGCAGTACTTC. Protein sequence: CASSFSTGRYEQYF.

This chain uses TRBV20-1 with TRBJ2-3; D call uncertain. The V end was cut by 4 bases, the J end by 2 bases, with 13 bases between. Germline CDR1 DFQATT, CDR2 SNEGSKA (reference sequence). The CDR3 spans 14 residues. Written as DNA, the CDR3 is TGCAGTGCTATGCCCCCGCATTTCACAGATACGCAGTATTTT. This translates into CSAMPPHFTDTQYF.

J is TRBJ1-6 and V is TRBV6-5; 7 nucleotides match TRBD1. The CDR3 is 14 amino acids. J was trimmed by 10 bases and V by 2 bases; bases with no gene match: 5. Germline V gene lookup returns CDR1 MNHEY and CDR2 SVGAGI. The CDR3 loop is CASSYGTGVSPLHF. The CDR3 DNA follows: TGTGCCAGCAGTTACGGAACAGGGGTCTCACCCCTCCACTTT.

The sample holds many counts of this clonotype. This rearrangement joins TRBV30 to TRBJ2-3, with 15 bases identical to TRBD2. Per the germline V gene, CDR1 is GTSNPN and CDR2 is SVGIG (reference sequence). CDR3 length: 16 residues. Trimming at V came to 2 bases and at J to 6 bases, leaving 6 bases not matched to a gene. The CDR3 reads CAWSLGLAGGLDTQYF. The DNA for the CDR3 is TGTGCCTGGAGTCTGGGACTAGCGGGGGGATTGGATACGCAGTATTTT.